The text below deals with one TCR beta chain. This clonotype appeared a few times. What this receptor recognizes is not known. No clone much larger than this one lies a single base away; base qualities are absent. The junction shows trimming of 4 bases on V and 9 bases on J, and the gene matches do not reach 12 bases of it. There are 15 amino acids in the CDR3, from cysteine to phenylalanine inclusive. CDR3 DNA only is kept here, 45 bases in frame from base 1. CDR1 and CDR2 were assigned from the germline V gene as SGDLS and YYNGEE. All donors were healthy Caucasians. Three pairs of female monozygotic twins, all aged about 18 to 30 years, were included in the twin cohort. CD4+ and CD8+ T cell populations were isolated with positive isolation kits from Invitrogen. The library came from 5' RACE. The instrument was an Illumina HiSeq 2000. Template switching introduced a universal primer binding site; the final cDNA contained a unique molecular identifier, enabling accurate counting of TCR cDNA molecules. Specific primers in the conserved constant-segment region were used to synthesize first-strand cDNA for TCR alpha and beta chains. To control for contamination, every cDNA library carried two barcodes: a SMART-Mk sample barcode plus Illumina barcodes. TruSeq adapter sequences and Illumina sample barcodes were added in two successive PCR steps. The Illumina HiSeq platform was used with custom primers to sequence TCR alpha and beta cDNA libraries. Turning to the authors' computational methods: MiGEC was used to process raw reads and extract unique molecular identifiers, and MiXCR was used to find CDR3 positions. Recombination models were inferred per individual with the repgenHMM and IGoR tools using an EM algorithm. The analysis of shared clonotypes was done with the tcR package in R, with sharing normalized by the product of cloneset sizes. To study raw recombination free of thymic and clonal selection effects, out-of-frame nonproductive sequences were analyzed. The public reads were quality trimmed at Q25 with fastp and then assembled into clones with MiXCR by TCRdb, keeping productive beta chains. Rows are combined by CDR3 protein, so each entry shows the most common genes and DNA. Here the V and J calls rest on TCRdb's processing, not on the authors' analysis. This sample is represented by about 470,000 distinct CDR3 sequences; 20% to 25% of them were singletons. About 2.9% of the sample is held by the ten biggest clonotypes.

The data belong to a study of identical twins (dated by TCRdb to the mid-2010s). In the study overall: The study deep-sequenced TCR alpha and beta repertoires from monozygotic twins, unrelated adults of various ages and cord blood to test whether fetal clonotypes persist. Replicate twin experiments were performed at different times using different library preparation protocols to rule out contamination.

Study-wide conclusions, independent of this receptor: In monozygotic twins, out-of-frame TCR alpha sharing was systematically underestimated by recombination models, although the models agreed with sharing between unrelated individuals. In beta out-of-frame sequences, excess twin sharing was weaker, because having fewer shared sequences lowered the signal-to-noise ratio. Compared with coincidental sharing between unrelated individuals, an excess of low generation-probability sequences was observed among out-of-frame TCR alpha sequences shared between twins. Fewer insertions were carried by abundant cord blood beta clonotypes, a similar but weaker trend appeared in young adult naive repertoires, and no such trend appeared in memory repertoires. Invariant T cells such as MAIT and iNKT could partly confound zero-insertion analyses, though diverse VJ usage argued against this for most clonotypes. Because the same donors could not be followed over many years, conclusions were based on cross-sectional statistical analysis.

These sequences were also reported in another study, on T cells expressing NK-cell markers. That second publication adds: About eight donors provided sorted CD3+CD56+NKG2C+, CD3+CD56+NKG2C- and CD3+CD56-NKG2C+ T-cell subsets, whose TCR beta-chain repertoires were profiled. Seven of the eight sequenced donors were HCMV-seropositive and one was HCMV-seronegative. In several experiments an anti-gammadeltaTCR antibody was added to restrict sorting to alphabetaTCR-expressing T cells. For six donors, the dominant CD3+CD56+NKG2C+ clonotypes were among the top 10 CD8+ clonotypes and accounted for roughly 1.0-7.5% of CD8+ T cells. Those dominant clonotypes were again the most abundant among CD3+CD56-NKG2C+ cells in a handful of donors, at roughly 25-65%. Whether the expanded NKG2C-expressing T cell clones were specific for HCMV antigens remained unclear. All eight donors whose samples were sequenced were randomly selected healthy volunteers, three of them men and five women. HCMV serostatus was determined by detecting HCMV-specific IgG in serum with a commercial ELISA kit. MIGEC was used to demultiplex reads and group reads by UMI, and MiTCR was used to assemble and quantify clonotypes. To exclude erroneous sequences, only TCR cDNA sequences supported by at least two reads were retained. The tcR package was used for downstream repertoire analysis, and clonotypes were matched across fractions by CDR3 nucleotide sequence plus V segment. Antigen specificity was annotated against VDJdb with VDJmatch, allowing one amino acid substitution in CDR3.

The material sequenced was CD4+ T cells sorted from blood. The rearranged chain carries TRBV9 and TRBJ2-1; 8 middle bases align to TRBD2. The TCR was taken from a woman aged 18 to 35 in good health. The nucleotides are TGTGCCAGCAGCCCCGGGATAGCGGGATTAATTGAGCAGTTCTTC. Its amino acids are CASSPGIAGLIEQFF.